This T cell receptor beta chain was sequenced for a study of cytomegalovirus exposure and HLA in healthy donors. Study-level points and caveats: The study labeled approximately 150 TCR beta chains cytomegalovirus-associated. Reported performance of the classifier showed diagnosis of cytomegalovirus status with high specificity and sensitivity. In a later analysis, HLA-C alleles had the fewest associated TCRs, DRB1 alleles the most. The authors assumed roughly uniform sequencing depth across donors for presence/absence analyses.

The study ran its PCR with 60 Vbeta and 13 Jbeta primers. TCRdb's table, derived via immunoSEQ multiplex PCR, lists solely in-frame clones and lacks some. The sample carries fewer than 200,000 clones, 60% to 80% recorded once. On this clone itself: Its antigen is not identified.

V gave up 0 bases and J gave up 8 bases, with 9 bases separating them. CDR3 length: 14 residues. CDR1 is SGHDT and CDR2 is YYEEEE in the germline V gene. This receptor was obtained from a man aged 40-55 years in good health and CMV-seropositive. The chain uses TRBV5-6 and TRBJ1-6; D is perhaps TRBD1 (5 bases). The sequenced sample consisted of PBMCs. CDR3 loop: CASSLGQGDSPLHF. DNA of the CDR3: TGTGCCAGCAGCTTGGGGCAGGGCGATTCACCCCTCCACTTT. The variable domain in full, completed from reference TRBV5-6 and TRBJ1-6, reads DAGVTQSPTHLIKTRGQQVTLRCSPKSGHDTVSWYQQALGQGPQFIFQYYEEEERQRGNFPDRFSGHQFPNYSSELNVNALLLGDSALYLCASSLGQGDSPLHFGNGTRLTVT.